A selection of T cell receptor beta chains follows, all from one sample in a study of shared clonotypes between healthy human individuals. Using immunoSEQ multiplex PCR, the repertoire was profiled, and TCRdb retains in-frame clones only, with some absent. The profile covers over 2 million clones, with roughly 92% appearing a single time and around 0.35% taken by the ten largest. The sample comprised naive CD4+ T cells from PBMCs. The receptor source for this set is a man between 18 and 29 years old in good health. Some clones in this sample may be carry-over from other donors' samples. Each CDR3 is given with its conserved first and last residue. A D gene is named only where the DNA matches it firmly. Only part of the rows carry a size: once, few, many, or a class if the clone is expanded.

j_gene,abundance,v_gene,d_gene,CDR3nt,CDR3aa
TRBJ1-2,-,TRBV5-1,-,TGCGCCAGCAGCTTAGGGGAGGGCGGCCACTATGGCTACACCTTC,CASSLGEGGHYGYTF
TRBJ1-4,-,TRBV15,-,TGTGCCACCGCCCCGGGCCAGCTTAATGAAAAACTGTTTTTT,CATAPGQLNEKLFF
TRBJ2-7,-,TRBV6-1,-,TGTGCCAGCAGTGAAGCACTTAAGCAGGGAAACTCCTACGAGCAGTACTTC,CASSEALKQGNSYEQYF
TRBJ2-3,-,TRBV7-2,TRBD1,TGTGCCAGCAGCCCAAACAGGGGACCAGATACGCAGTATTTT,CASSPNRGPDTQYF
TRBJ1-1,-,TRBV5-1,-,TGCGCCAGCAGCTCCGACACGAACACTGAAGCTTTCTTT,CASSSDTNTEAFF
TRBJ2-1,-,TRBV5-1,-,TGCGCCAGCAGCATATCAGGGGTATACTCCAATGAGCAGTTCTTC,CASSISGVYSNEQFF
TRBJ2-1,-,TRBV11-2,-,TGTGCCACCTCTGGAGCCAATGAGCAGTTCTTC,CATSGANEQFF
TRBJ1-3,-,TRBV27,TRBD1,TGTGCCACCCCGGGGACAGGGGCGTTATCTGGAAACACCATATATTTT,CATPGTGALSGNTIYF
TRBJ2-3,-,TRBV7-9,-,TGTGCCAGCAGCTCCCCAAGGAAGGGGTACCTCACAGATACGCAGTATTTT,CASSSPRKGYLTDTQYF
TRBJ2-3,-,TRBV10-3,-,TGTGCCATCAAGGCCGGGACCACAGATACGCAGTATTTT,CAIKAGTTDTQYF
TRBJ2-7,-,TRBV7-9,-,TGTGCCAGCAGCTTAGCCGGCAGGGAATACGAGCAGTACTTC,CASSLAGREYEQYF
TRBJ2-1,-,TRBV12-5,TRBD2,TGTGCTAGTGGTTTGGTACTGCAAGCGGGGACCCTACCCAATGAGCAGTTCTTC,CASGLVLQAGTLPNEQFF
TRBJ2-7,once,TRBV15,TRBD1,TGTGCCACCAGCAGAGCGGGACAGGCATCCTACGAGCAGTACTTC,CATSRAGQASYEQYF
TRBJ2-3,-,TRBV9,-,TGTGCCAGCAGCGTAGCCTCCACAGATACGCAGTATTTT,CASSVASTDTQYF
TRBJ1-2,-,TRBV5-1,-,TGCGCCAGCAGCTTGGCCTTCGGGGATGGCTACACCTTC,CASSLAFGDGYTF
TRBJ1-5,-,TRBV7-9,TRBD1,TGTGCCAGCAGCTTGGCCGGGACAGGGGGCAATCAGCCCCAGCATTTT,CASSLAGTGGNQPQHF
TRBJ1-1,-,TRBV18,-,TGTGCCAGCTCTCGGACAGCCAGGGTAGAAGCTTTCTTT,CASSRTARVEAFF
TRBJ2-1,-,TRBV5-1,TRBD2,TGCGCCAGCAGCTTGATTATAGGGACTAGCGGGAGGTATGAGCAGTTCTTC,CASSLIIGTSGRYEQFF
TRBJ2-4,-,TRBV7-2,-,TGTGCCAGCAGTGCAATAGCCAAAAACATTCAGTACTTC,CASSAIAKNIQYF
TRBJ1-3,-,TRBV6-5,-,TGTGCCAGCAGACCGGGGCCGATCTCTGGAAACACCATATATTTT,CASRPGPISGNTIYF
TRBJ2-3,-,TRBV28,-,TGTGCCAGCAGGGAGGGGGGAGCTGGAGATACGCAGTATTTT,CASREGGAGDTQYF
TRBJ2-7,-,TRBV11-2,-,TGTGCCAGCAGCTTAGTGATAATGCAAACCGAGCAGTACTTC,CASSLVIMQTEQYF
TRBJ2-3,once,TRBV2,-,TGTGCCAGGCCGGGACTTACGACAGATACGCAGTATTTT,CARPGLTTDTQYF
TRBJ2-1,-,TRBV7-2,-,TGTGCCAGCAGCCCGAAGGGGCCCCTCTACAATGAGCAGTTCTTC,CASSPKGPLYNEQFF
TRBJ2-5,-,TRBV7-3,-,TGTGCCAGCAGCTTGGGGGGACAGCGACTCCAAGAGACCCAGTACTTC,CASSLGGQRLQETQYF
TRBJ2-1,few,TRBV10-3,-,TGTGCCATCACTGACCTGGGGGGCTACAATGAGCAGTTCTTC,CAITDLGGYNEQFF
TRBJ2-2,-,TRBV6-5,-,TGTGCCAGCAAGTCTTTGCGGGGCGGGGAGCTGTTTTTT,CASKSLRGGELFF
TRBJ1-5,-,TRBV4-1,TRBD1,TGCGCCAGCAGCCAAGATTGGGGACAGAACTATCAGCCCCAGCATTTT,CASSQDWGQNYQPQHF
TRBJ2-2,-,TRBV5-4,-,TGTGCCAGCAGCCTAGATGTCACCGGGGAGCTGTTTTTT,CASSLDVTGELFF
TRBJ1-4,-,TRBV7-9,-,TGTGCCAGCAGCTTAGAGGGGGAGATTCGTGAAAAACTGTTTTTT,CASSLEGEIREKLFF
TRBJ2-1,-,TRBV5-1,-,TGCGCCAGCAGCCGCCAAGGTGGCAATGAGCAGTTCTTC,CASSRQGGNEQFF
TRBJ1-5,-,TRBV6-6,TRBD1,TGTGCCAGCAGTCACACCGACAGGGAGAATCAGCCCCAGCATTTT,CASSHTDRENQPQHF
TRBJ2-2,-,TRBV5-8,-,TGTGCCAGCAGGAAAGAGACAGGAAGTAACACCGGGGAGCTGTTTTTT,CASRKETGSNTGELFF
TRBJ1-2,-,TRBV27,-,TGTGCCAGCAGTCAATACGAAGACTATGGCTACACCTTC,CASSQYEDYGYTF
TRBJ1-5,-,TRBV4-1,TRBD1,TGCGCCAGCAGCCAAGCAGGGGGCCGGGGCAATCAGCCCCAGCATTTT,CASSQAGGRGNQPQHF
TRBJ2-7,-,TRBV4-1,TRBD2,TGCGCCAGCAGCCAAGATCAGCGGGGCAGGGTATCGTACGAGCAGTACTTC,CASSQDQRGRVSYEQYF
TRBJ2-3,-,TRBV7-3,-,TGTGCCAGCAGCTCAACTCGGATCCCAGATACGCAGTATTTT,CASSSTRIPDTQYF
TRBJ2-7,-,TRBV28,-,TGTGCCAGCAGTCCCCGGGACGGCAGGAGATACGAGCAGTACTTC,CASSPRDGRRYEQYF